This TCR beta chain was recorded in a study of identifying expanded T cells in peripheral blood. Whole-study findings and limits: Differentially abundant clones: around 1.1 between replicates, about 15 at around 14 days, 18 to 20 at four.

As for this clone: Its antigen is not identified.

Assay used: immunoSEQ multiplex PCR; TCRdb lists only in-frame clones, some missing. The sample has about 110,000 clones, 88% seen once; the top ten hold roughly 7.6%. This CDR3 has 14 residues. Germline CDR1 reads SGHTA; CDR2 reads FQGTGA. Trimming shortened V by 5 bases and J by 3 bases, and 10 bases separated the two germline ends. J is TRBJ2-2 and V is TRBV7-3; D unclear. This receptor was identified in a person aged 18 to 75 in good health. Sequenced: blood. This CDR3 is CASSKQTYTGELFF. The CDR3 region has the DNA TGTGCCAGCAGCAAACAGACATACACCGGGGAGCTGTTTTTT.